This entry is about one TCR beta chain. This entry is derived from a study of T cell responses to AZD1222 COVID-19 vaccine. The method was immunoSEQ multiplex PCR; TCRdb's version includes in-frame clones alone and lacks a portion of them. The sample holds about 140,000 clones, approximately 92% seen once. Germline V lookup: CDR1 PRHDT, CDR2 FYEKMQ (reference sequence). The CDR3 is 14 residues long. Trimming removed 4 bases at V and 6 bases at J, with 13 bases between. This sequence originates from an adult who received the AZD1222 COVID-19 vaccine. The rearrangement joins TRBV13 to TRBJ2-1, with a possible D match to TRBD1 (6 bases). Sequences were derived from peripheral blood, sampled 28 days after the second AZD1222 dose. CDR3 protein: CASSYDRSGNEQFF. For the CDR3, the DNA is TGTGCCAGCAGCTATGACAGGAGTGGCAATGAGCAGTTCTTC.